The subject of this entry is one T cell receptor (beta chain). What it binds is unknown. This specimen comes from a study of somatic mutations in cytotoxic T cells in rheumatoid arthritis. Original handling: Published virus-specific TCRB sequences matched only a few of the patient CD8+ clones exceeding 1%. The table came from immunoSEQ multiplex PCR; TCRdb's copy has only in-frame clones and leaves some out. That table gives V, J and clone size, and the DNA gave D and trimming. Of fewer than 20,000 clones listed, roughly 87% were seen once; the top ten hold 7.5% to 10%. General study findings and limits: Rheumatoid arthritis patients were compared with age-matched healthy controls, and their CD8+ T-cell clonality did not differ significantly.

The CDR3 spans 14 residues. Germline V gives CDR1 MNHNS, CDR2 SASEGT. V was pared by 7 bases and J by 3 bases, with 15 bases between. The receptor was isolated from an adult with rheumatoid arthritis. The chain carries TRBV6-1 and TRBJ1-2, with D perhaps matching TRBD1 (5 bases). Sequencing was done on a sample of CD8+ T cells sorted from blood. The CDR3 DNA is TGTGCCAGCATGCTCAGGGCGGAATACTATGGCTACACCTTC. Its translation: CASMLRAEYYGYTF.